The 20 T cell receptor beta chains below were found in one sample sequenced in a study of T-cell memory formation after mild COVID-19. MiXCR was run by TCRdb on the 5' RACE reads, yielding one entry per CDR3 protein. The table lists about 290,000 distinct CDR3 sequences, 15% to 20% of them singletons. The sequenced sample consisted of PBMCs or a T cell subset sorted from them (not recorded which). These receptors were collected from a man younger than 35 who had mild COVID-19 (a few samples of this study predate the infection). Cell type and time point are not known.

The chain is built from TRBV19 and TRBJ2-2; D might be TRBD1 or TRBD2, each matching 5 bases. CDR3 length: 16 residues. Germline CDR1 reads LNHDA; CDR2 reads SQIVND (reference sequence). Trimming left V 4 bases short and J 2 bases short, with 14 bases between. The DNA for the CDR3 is TGTGCCAGTAGTAGCCCGGGACGGAAAAACACCGGGGAGCTGTTTTTT. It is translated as CASSSPGRKNTGELFF. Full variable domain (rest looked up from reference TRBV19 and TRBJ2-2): DGGITQSPKYLFRKEGQNVTLSCEQNLNHDAMYWYRQDPGQGLRLIYYSQIVNDFQKGDIAEGYSVSREKKESFPLTVTSAQKNPTAFYLCASSSPGRKNTGELFFGEGSRLTVL.

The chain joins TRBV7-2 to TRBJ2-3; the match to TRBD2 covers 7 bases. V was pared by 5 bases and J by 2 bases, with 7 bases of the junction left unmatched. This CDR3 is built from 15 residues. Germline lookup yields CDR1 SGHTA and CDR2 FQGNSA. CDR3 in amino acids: CASSPMGGSTDTQYF. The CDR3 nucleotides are TGTGCCAGCAGCCCTATGGGGGGGTCCACAGATACGCAGTATTTT.

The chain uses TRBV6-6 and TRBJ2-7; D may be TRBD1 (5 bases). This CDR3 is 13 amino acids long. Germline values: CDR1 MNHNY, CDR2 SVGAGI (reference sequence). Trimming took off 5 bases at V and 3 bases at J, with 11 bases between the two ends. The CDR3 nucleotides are TGTGCCAGCAGTCGAATCGACAGCTACGAGCAGTACTTC. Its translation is CASSRIDSYEQYF.

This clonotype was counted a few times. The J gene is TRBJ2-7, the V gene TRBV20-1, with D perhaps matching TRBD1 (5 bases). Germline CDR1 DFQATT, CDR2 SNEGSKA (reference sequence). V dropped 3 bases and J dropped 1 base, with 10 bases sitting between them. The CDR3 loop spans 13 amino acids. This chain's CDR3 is CSASSGRSYEQYF. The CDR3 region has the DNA TGCAGTGCTAGCTCAGGGCGTTCCTACGAGCAGTACTTC.

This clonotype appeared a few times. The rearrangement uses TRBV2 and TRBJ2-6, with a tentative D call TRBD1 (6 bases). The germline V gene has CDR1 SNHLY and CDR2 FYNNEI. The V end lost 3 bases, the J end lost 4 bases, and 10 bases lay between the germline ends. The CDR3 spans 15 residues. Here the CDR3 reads CASSDYRDGANVLTF. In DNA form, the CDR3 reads TGTGCCAGCAGTGACTACAGGGACGGGGCCAACGTCCTGACTTTC.

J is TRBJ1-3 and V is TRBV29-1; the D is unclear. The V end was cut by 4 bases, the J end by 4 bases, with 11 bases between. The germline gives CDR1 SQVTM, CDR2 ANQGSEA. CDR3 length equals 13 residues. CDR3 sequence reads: CSVAGFGGNTIYF. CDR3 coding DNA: TGCAGCGTTGCGGGATTTGGCGGAAACACCATATATTTT.

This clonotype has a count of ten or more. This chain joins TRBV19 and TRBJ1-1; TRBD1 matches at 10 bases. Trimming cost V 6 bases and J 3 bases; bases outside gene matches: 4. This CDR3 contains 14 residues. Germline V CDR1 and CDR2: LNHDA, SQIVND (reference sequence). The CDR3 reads CASRTGGRDTEAFF. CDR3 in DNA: TGTGCCAGTAGGACAGGGGGCAGGGACACTGAAGCTTTCTTT.

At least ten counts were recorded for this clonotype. The CDR3 nucleotides are TGTGCCAGCAGCTTAAGGGGGGATCTCGCTCATGAAAAACTGTTTTTT. Residues: CASSLRGDLAHEKLFF. This sequence joins TRBV7-3 and TRBJ1-4; TRBD1 might be the D (5 bases). The CDR3 totals 16 residues. Germline-derived CDR1 and CDR2 are SGHTA and FQGTGA. The V end was cut by 1 base, the J end by 6 bases, with 15 bases between.

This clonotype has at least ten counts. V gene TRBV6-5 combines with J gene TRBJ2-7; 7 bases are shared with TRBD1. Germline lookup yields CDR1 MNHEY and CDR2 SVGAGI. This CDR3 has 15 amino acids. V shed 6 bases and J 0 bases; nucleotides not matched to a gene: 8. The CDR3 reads CASRIFRTGSYEQYF. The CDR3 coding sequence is TGTGCCAGCAGGATCTTTAGGACAGGCTCCTACGAGCAGTACTTC.

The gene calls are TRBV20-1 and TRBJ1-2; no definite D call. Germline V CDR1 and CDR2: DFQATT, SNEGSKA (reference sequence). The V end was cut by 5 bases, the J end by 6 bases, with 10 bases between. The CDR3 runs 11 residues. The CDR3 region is CSASPRDGYTF. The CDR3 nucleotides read TGCAGTGCTTCCCCTCGAGATGGCTACACCTTC.

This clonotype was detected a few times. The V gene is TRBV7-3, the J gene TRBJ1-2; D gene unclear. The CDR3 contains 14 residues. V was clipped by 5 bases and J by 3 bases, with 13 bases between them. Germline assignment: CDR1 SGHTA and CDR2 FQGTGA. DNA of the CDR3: TGTGCCAGCAGCCCTGACGGGGAGGACTATGGCTACACCTTC. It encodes CASSPDGEDYGYTF.

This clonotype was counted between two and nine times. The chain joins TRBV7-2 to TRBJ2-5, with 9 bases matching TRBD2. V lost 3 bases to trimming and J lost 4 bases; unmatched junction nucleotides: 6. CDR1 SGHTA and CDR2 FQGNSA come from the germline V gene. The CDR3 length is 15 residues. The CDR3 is CASSFTGGGGETQYF. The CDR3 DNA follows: TGTGCCAGCAGCTTCACGGGCGGGGGGGGAGAGACCCAGTACTTC.

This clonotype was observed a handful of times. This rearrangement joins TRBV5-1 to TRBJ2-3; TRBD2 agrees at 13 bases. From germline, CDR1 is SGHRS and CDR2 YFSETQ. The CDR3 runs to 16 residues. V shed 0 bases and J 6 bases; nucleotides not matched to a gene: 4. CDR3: CASSLVTSGGADTQYF. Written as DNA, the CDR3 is TGCGCCAGCAGCTTGGTTACTAGCGGGGGGGCTGATACGCAGTATTTT.

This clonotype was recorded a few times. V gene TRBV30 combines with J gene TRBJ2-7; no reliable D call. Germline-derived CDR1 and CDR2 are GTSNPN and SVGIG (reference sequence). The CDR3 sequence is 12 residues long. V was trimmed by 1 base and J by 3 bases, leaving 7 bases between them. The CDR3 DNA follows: TGTGCCTGGAGTGATAAGTTCTACGAGCAGTACTTC. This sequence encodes CAWSDKFYEQYF.

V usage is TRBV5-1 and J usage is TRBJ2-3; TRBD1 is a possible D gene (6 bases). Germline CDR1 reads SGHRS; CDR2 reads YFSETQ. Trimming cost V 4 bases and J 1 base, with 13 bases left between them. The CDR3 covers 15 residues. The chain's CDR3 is CASSNHRARTDTQYF. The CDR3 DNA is TGCGCCAGCAGCAACCACAGGGCCCGCACAGATACGCAGTATTTT.

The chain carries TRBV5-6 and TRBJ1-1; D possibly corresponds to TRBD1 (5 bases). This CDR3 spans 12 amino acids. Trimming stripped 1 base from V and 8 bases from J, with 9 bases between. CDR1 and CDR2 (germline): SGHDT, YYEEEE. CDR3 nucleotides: TGTGCCAGCAGCTTGTTTTCAGGGGAAGCTTTCTTT. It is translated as CASSLFSGEAFF.

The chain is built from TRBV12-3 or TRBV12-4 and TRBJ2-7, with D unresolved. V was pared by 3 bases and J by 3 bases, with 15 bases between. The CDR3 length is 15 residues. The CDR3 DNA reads TGTGCCAGCAGTTTCGGCAGTTTGGCCTACTACGAGCAGTACGTC. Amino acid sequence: CASSFGSLAYYEQYV.

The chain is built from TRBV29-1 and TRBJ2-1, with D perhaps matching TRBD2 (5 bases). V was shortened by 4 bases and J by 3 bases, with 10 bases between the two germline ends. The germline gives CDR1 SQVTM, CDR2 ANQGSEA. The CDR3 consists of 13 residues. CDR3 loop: CSVGEIDYNEQFF. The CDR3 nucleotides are TGCAGCGTTGGGGAGATAGACTACAATGAGCAGTTCTTC.

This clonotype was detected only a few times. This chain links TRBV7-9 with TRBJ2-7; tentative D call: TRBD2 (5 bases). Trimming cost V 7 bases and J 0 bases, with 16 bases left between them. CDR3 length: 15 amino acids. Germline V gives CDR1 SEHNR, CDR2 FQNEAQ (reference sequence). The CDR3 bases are TGTGCCAGCACCATGGACGGAGGCCTCTCCTACGAGCAGTACTTC. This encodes CASTMDGGLSYEQYF.

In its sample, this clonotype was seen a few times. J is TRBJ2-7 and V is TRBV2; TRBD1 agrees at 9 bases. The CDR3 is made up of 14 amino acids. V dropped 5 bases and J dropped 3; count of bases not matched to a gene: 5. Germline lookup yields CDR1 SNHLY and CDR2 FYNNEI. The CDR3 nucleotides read TGTGCCAGCAGTCGAACGACAGGGGGCTACGAGCAGTACTTC. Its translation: CASSRTTGGYEQYF. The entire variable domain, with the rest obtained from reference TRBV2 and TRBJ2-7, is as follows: EPEVTQTPSHQVTQMGQEVILRCVPISNHLYFYWYRQILGQKVEFLVSFYNNEISEKSEIFDDQFSVERPDGSNFTLKIRSTKLEDSAMYFCASSRTTGGYEQYFGPGTRLTVT.